The rows below give T cell receptor beta chains drawn from one sample of a study of T cell clones after liver transplantation. Only in-frame clones appear in the TCRdb table, and some are missing; sequencing was by immunoSEQ multiplex PCR. The table lists tens of thousands of clones, roughly 70% of them singletons, with around 9.7% in the top ten. The specimen was CD4+ T cells from blood, collected at the 22-month timepoint. The receptor set was obtained from a human patient who received a liver transplant. Some of the T cells may derive from the graft donor. Each CDR3 is given with its conserved first and last residue. Each record gives: clone size, V gene, J gene, D gene, CDR3 DNA, CDR3 protein. A D gene is named only where the DNA matches it firmly. Clone sizes are given selectively: once, few, many, or a class where the clone is expanded.

abundance: -
v_gene: TRBV11-3
j_gene: TRBJ2-3
d_gene: TRBD1
CDR3nt: TGTGCCAGCAGCTCCTACAGGGGCTATACGCAGTATTTT
CDR3aa: CASSSYRGYTQYF

abundance: -
v_gene: TRBV4-2
j_gene: TRBJ1-2
d_gene: -
CDR3nt: TGTGCCAGCAGCCAGGGACGTGATAACTATGGCTACACCTTC
CDR3aa: CASSQGRDNYGYTF

abundance: -
v_gene: TRBV6-5
j_gene: TRBJ2-1
d_gene: -
CDR3nt: TGTGCCAGCAGGGAACAAGGGGGGATTGATGATGAGCAGTTCTTC
CDR3aa: CASREQGGIDDEQFF

abundance: -
v_gene: TRBV19
j_gene: TRBJ1-6
d_gene: TRBD1
CDR3nt: TGTGCCAGTAGCCGTCGTCGGACAGGGGATAGCTCACCCCTCCACTTT
CDR3aa: CASSRRRTGDSSPLHF

abundance: once
v_gene: TRBV20-1
j_gene: TRBJ2-1
d_gene: -
CDR3nt: TGCAGTGCCCGAGGGGACAATGAGCAGTTCTTC
CDR3aa: CSARGDNEQFF

abundance: -
v_gene: TRBV5-1
j_gene: TRBJ1-1
d_gene: TRBD1
CDR3nt: TGCGCCAGCAGCATCAGCCAGGGGGCGGGTACTGAAGCTTTCTTT
CDR3aa: CASSISQGAGTEAFF

abundance: -
v_gene: TRBV15
j_gene: TRBJ1-1
d_gene: TRBD1
CDR3nt: TGTGCCACCAGCAGAGAACCGGGACAGGGGGAGACTGAAGCTTTCTTT
CDR3aa: CATSREPGQGETEAFF

abundance: -
v_gene: TRBV9
j_gene: TRBJ2-1
d_gene: -
CDR3nt: TGTGCCAGCAGCGTAGACACCCCCGGTACAGGTGAGCAGTTCTTC
CDR3aa: CASSVDTPGTGEQFF

abundance: -
v_gene: TRBV6-5
j_gene: TRBJ2-7
d_gene: -
CDR3nt: TGTGCCAGCGCAGAGGCGATCCCTCACTACGAGCAGTACTTC
CDR3aa: CASAEAIPHYEQYF

abundance: -
v_gene: TRBV5-4
j_gene: TRBJ2-7
d_gene: TRBD1
CDR3nt: TGTGCCAGCAGCACAGGGACAGGGTTTGTGCAAGAGCAGTACTTC
CDR3aa: CASSTGTGFVQEQYF

abundance: medium-sized
v_gene: TRBV5-4
j_gene: TRBJ2-1
d_gene: -
CDR3nt: TGTGCCAGCAGCTTGGGAGGTGGAGTCCAGGTCCCACAAGGTGAGCAGTTCTTC
CDR3aa: CASSLGGGVQVPQGEQFF

abundance: -
v_gene: TRBV6-5
j_gene: TRBJ2-7
d_gene: -
CDR3nt: TGTGCCAGCAGTTTGGCCAGGAACGCCTACGAGCAGTACTTC
CDR3aa: CASSLARNAYEQYF

abundance: -
v_gene: TRBV29-1
j_gene: TRBJ1-2
d_gene: TRBD1
CDR3nt: TGCAGCGTTGACAGGGGGACTGGATATGGCTACACCTTC
CDR3aa: CSVDRGTGYGYTF

abundance: -
v_gene: TRBV18
j_gene: TRBJ2-1
d_gene: -
CDR3nt: TGTGCCAGTCGGAATTACAATGAGCAGTTCTTC
CDR3aa: CASRNYNEQFF

abundance: -
v_gene: TRBV28
j_gene: TRBJ1-6
d_gene: -
CDR3nt: TGTGCCAGCAGTTTAGATTCCAATAAACCCCTCCACTTT
CDR3aa: CASSLDSNKPLHF

abundance: -
v_gene: TRBV10-1
j_gene: TRBJ2-2
d_gene: TRBD1
CDR3nt: TGCGCCAGCAGAGACAGGGCCGGGGAGCTGTTTTTT
CDR3aa: CASRDRAGELFF

abundance: -
v_gene: TRBV5-5
j_gene: TRBJ2-3
d_gene: TRBD2
CDR3nt: TGTGCCAGCAGCCCGCAGGGACTAAGTTCCGATACGCAGTATTTT
CDR3aa: CASSPQGLSSDTQYF

abundance: -
v_gene: TRBV6-1
j_gene: TRBJ2-2
d_gene: TRBD2
CDR3nt: TGTGCCAGCAGTGAGACCGGGGGGAACGGGGAGCTGTTTTTT
CDR3aa: CASSETGGNGELFF

abundance: -
v_gene: TRBV6-4
j_gene: TRBJ2-7
d_gene: TRBD1
CDR3nt: TGTGCCAGCAGTGACCCCCATGGGGGACAGGGTTTGGGTGAGCAGTACTTC
CDR3aa: CASSDPHGGQGLGEQYF

abundance: -
v_gene: TRBV29-1
j_gene: TRBJ1-5
d_gene: -
CDR3nt: TGCAGCGTTATAGAGGGGGGGATAGACAATCAGCCCCAGCATTTT
CDR3aa: CSVIEGGIDNQPQHF

abundance: many
v_gene: TRBV11-2
j_gene: TRBJ2-7
d_gene: -
CDR3nt: TGTGCCAGCAGCTTATTGGTACGCGAGCAGTACTTC
CDR3aa: CASSLLVREQYF

abundance: -
v_gene: TRBV30
j_gene: TRBJ2-7
d_gene: -
CDR3nt: TGTGCCTGGAGTCCCCATACCAGTTTTACCGAGCAGTACTTC
CDR3aa: CAWSPHTSFTEQYF

abundance: -
v_gene: TRBV18
j_gene: TRBJ1-1
d_gene: -
CDR3nt: TGTGCCAGCTCAAATCTACGGGAGGCTTTCTTT
CDR3aa: CASSNLREAFF

abundance: -
v_gene: TRBV6-4
j_gene: TRBJ1-3
d_gene: TRBD1
CDR3nt: TGTGCCAGCAGTGACTCGGACAGGGTTTGGAACACCATATATTTT
CDR3aa: CASSDSDRVWNTIYF

abundance: -
v_gene: TRBV6-1
j_gene: TRBJ2-4
d_gene: TRBD1
CDR3nt: TGTGCCAGCAGGGAACTCCACCGGGACAGGGGTATCAAAAACATTCAGTACTTC
CDR3aa: CASRELHRDRGIKNIQYF

abundance: -
v_gene: TRBV9
j_gene: TRBJ1-1
d_gene: -
CDR3nt: TGTGCCAGCAGCCGGGACACCTTTAACACTGAAGCTTTCTTT
CDR3aa: CASSRDTFNTEAFF

abundance: -
v_gene: TRBV6-5
j_gene: TRBJ2-7
d_gene: -
CDR3nt: TGTGCCAGCAGGGCGCAGGGGCCCTACGAGCAGTACTTC
CDR3aa: CASRAQGPYEQYF

abundance: -
v_gene: TRBV10-3
j_gene: TRBJ1-6
d_gene: TRBD1
CDR3nt: TGTGCCATCAGCCAGGGGGCGGACAGGTCCTATAATTCACCCCTCCACTTT
CDR3aa: CAISQGADRSYNSPLHF

abundance: -
v_gene: TRBV10-1
j_gene: TRBJ2-3
d_gene: -
CDR3nt: TGCGCCACCCGAGGAACCGGGGTGGGAGATACGCAGTATTTT
CDR3aa: CATRGTGVGDTQYF

abundance: many
v_gene: TRBV7-2
j_gene: TRBJ2-7
d_gene: TRBD2
CDR3nt: TGTGCCAGCAGCTACCCGGGGACTAGGGCGAGCGGGCAGTACTTC
CDR3aa: CASSYPGTRASGQYF

abundance: once
v_gene: TRBV10-3
j_gene: TRBJ1-5
d_gene: -
CDR3nt: TGTGCCATCAGTGAGTCGGACAGCAGTACGAATCAGCCCCAGCATTTT
CDR3aa: CAISESDSSTNQPQHF

abundance: -
v_gene: TRBV7-9
j_gene: TRBJ1-6
d_gene: TRBD1
CDR3nt: TGTGCCAGCAGCTTCTTGGGACAGGGCAGCTTAAATTCACCCCTCCACTTT
CDR3aa: CASSFLGQGSLNSPLHF

abundance: few
v_gene: TRBV7-2
j_gene: TRBJ2-5
d_gene: -
CDR3nt: TGTGCCAGCACAAGGGGCAACCAAGAGACCCAGTACTTC
CDR3aa: CASTRGNQETQYF

abundance: few
v_gene: TRBV6-6
j_gene: TRBJ1-5
d_gene: -
CDR3nt: TGTGCCAGCAGTTACCGGGGAGACAATCAGCCCCAGCATTTT
CDR3aa: CASSYRGDNQPQHF

abundance: -
v_gene: TRBV7-2
j_gene: TRBJ1-2
d_gene: TRBD1
CDR3nt: TGTGCCAGCAGCCCGGGACAGGGAGGCGGCTATGGCTACACCTTC
CDR3aa: CASSPGQGGGYGYTF

abundance: -
v_gene: TRBV2
j_gene: TRBJ1-1
d_gene: -
CDR3nt: TGTGCCAGCAGCGAAGATAACACTGAAGCTTTCTTT
CDR3aa: CASSEDNTEAFF

abundance: few
v_gene: TRBV30
j_gene: TRBJ1-6
d_gene: -
CDR3nt: TGTGCCTGGAGTCCAGCGAGGAATTCACCCCTCCACTTT
CDR3aa: CAWSPARNSPLHF

abundance: -
v_gene: TRBV4-2
j_gene: TRBJ1-2
d_gene: -
CDR3nt: TGTGCCAGCAGCCAAGAGTTGCGGGCAGTTGGATATGGCTACACCTTC
CDR3aa: CASSQELRAVGYGYTF

abundance: -
v_gene: TRBV7-9
j_gene: TRBJ2-3
d_gene: TRBD1
CDR3nt: TGTGTCAGCAACGAGGGACAGGGCAGCACAGATACGCAGTATTTT
CDR3aa: CVSNEGQGSTDTQYF

abundance: -
v_gene: TRBV30
j_gene: TRBJ2-7
d_gene: -
CDR3nt: TGTGCCTGGAGTGTACACTTCGGGTCCGGAAGCTCCTACGAGCAGTACTTC
CDR3aa: CAWSVHFGSGSSYEQYF

abundance: few
v_gene: TRBV11-2
j_gene: TRBJ1-2
d_gene: -
CDR3nt: TGTGCCAGCAGCTTGCTGGGGGGCGGAATCTACTATGGCTACACCTTC
CDR3aa: CASSLLGGGIYYGYTF

abundance: once
v_gene: TRBV27
j_gene: TRBJ1-1
d_gene: -
CDR3nt: TGTGCCAGCATCCTAACCGGGAGTCCCCCTGAAGCTTTCTTT
CDR3aa: CASILTGSPPEAFF

abundance: -
v_gene: TRBV4-2
j_gene: TRBJ2-3
d_gene: TRBD2
CDR3nt: TGTGCCAGCAGGGCGAGGACTAGCGGGGGGGCAACAGATACGCAGTATTTT
CDR3aa: CASRARTSGGATDTQYF

abundance: -
v_gene: TRBV18
j_gene: TRBJ2-1
d_gene: -
CDR3nt: TGTGCCAGCTCACCACCAGGGATTGATGAGCAGTTCTTC
CDR3aa: CASSPPGIDEQFF

abundance: -
v_gene: TRBV2
j_gene: TRBJ1-4
d_gene: -
CDR3nt: TGTGCCACCAGTTTGCAGGGGAATACTAATGAAAAACTGTTTTTT
CDR3aa: CATSLQGNTNEKLFF